The 4 T cell receptor beta chains reported below all come from one sample, sequenced in a study of blood T cell repertoires in COVID-19. Clones were sequenced by immunoSEQ multiplex PCR, and TCRdb holds only the in-frame ones, with some missing. The sample includes more than 250,000 clones, approximately 90% of them seen just once. The sample was PBMCs or T cells enriched from blood (not recorded which). The receptors originated from a woman in her forties who had recovered from COVID-19.

Only one count was recorded for this clone. The chain uses TRBV28 and TRBJ1-2; 8 nucleotides agree with TRBD1. In germline, CDR1 is MDHEN, CDR2 SYDVKM. V lost 4 bases to trimming and J lost 4 bases; unmatched junction nucleotides: 5. The CDR3 has 14 residues. For the CDR3, the DNA is TGTGCCAGCAGTTCCGGGACAGGCGCCTATGGCTACACCTTC. Its translation: CASSSGTGAYGYTF.

The J gene is TRBJ2-7, the V gene TRBV20-1; TRBD2 agrees at 9 bases. Per the germline V gene, CDR1 is DFQATT and CDR2 is SNEGSKA (reference sequence). V trimming: 3 bases; J trimming: 5 bases; junction bases outside the gene matches: 14. The CDR3 spans 16 residues. The CDR3: CSASTHFAGGGDEQYF. CDR3 in DNA: TGCAGTGCTAGTACTCATTTTGCGGGAGGGGGGGACGAGCAGTACTTC.

The chain links TRBV7-2 to TRBJ2-3; no definite D call. Trimming shortened V by 3 bases and J by 2 bases, and 12 bases separated the two germline ends. Germline values: CDR1 SGHTA, CDR2 FQGNSA. The CDR3 loop spans 15 amino acids. The CDR3 bases are TGTGCCAGCAGCTTGGCCTGGCACCTCACAGATACGCAGTATTTT. Its translation is CASSLAWHLTDTQYF.

The gene calls are TRBV7-2 and TRBJ1-2, with 10 bases that match TRBD1. Germline V CDR1 and CDR2: SGHTA, FQGNSA. Trimming removed 5 bases from V and 4 bases from J; junction bases left unmatched: 7. CDR3 size: 15 residues. CDR3 DNA sequence: TGTGCCAGCAGCCGCCAGGACAGGGGGGTCTATGGCTACACCTTC. Protein sequence: CASSRQDRGVYGYTF.